One sample yielded the 8 T cell receptor beta chains listed below, sequenced in a study of identical twins. Each CDR3 protein is one row after TCRdb ran MiXCR on the 5' RACE reads. Altogether under 900,000 distinct CDR3 sequences are present, roughly an eighth being singletons, with the ten largest covering around 1.5%. The sample was also linked to a second study, of yellow fever vaccine responses in identical twins.

Sequences were obtained from PBMCs. These receptors were taken from a woman under 30 in good health.

This clonotype occurred a few times. The V call is TRBV3-1, the J call TRBJ1-3; 8 bases line up with TRBD1. This CDR3 is built from 14 residues. The J segment lost 4 bases and the V segment lost 3 bases, leaving 2 bases of the junction unmatched. Germline assignment: CDR1 LGHDT and CDR2 YNNKEL (reference sequence). The CDR3 sequence is CASSHDRGGNTIYF. CDR3 DNA: TGTGCCAGCAGCCACGACAGGGGAGGAAACACCATATATTTT.

This clonotype was detected a few times. V is TRBV5-1 and J is TRBJ1-2; D gene uncertain. The V gene lost 0 bases and the J gene lost 2 bases, with 8 bases spanning the gap. CDR1 is SGHRS, CDR2 YFSETQ, per germline. This CDR3 region has 14 residues. The CDR3 spells CASSLESGNYGYTF. The CDR3 DNA sequence: TGCGCCAGCAGCTTGGAATCAGGCAACTATGGCTACACCTTC.

A remark on this clonotype: An end of the junction differs from the germline gene, which may be a read error. The chain combines TRBV12-3 or TRBV12-4 with TRBJ2-1, with 8 bases matching TRBD2. The CDR3 is made up of 12 amino acids. DNA of the CDR3: TGTGCCAGCAGTTTATTGACTAGCGTCCGGATCTTC. It is translated as CASSLLTSVRIF.

The CDR3 DNA follows: TGTGCCAGCAGCTCTAGCGGGTTTCAAGAGACCCAGTACTTC. Residues: CASSSSGFQETQYF. This rearrangement joins TRBV7-9 to TRBJ2-5, with 8 nucleotides matching TRBD2. The CDR3 is 14 amino acids. Germline loops: CDR1 SEHNR, CDR2 FQNEAQ (reference sequence). The J segment lost 2 bases and the V segment lost 4 bases, leaving 3 bases of the junction unmatched.

For this clonotype: A single base separates this from a much larger clone, so it may be a read error. V gene TRBV5-1 combines with J gene TRBJ2-3, with D perhaps matching TRBD2 (5 bases). Per the germline V gene, CDR1 is SGHRS and CDR2 is YFSETQ. The CDR3 is made up of 16 amino acids. CDR3 sequence: CVSSSLEKGGTDTQYF. DNA of the CDR3: TGCGTCAGCAGCTCACTAGAAAAGGGTGGCACAGATACGCAGTATTTT.

The sample holds a few counts of this clonotype. The genes are TRBV3-1 and TRBJ1-3, with D maybe TRBD1 (5 bases). Deletions cut 5 bases from V and 4 bases from J, with 9 bases between. Germline V gives CDR1 LGHDT, CDR2 YNNKEL (reference sequence). This CDR3 region has 13 residues. CDR3 loop: CASSRQQGNTIYF. CDR3 nucleotide sequence: TGTGCCAGCAGCAGACAGCAGGGAAACACCATATATTTT.

The sample holds many counts of this clonotype. The chain is built from TRBV4-1 and TRBJ2-1, with 7 bases identical to TRBD1. Germline trimming cut 4 bases from V and 1 base from J; bases unmatched to any gene: 4. The germline V gene has CDR1 MGHRA and CDR2 YSYEKL. The CDR3 is 15 amino acids. CDR3 bases: TGCGCCAGCAGCCCTCAGACAGGGTCCTACAATGAGCAGTTCTTC. Its protein is CASSPQTGSYNEQFF.

This rearrangement joins TRBV28 to TRBJ2-3; 7 nucleotides agree with TRBD2. CDR3 length: 13 amino acids. Germline CDR1 MDHEN, CDR2 SYDVKM. The V and J ends lost 5 bases and 2 bases, in that order; junction bases with no gene match: 1. CDR3 amino acids: CASSGTNTDTQYF. The CDR3 DNA sequence: TGTGCCAGCAGTGGGACTAACACAGATACGCAGTATTTT.